Listed here are 9 T cell receptor beta chains from one sample, sequenced in a study of graft-versus-host responses after intestinal transplantation. Assay: immunoSEQ multiplex PCR; the TCRdb copy retains only in-frame clones and omits some. In the table there are more than 70,000 clones, under 95% of which are singletons. What these receptors recognize is not known. The source was unstimulated CD8+ T cells sorted from spleen or lymph node cells, collected before transplant. These TCRs come from a human donor who was the organ donor for an intestinal transplant.

The chain employs TRBV28 and TRBJ1-5; a possible D gene is TRBD1 (5 bases). CDR3 length: 17 amino acids. CDR1 and CDR2 (germline): MDHEN, SYDVKM. Trimming took 1 base from V and 5 from J, leaving 18 bases between them. The CDR3 loop is CASSLFAGPGVDQPQHF. The CDR3 region has the DNA TGTGCCAGCAGTTTATTCGCGGGGCCCGGCGTAGATCAGCCCCAGCATTTT.

The genes are TRBV4-1 and TRBJ1-1; TRBD1 is a possible D gene (6 bases). The CDR3 runs to 13 residues. Trimming took 6 bases from V and 12 from J, leaving 20 bases between them. Germline CDR1 is MGHRA and CDR2 is YSYEKL. DNA of the CDR3: TGCGCCAGCAGTGGAGCCGGAGCAGGGGTGACTTTCTTT. Translated: CASSGAGAGVTFF.

The chain links TRBV7-3 to TRBJ2-7; no reliable D call. The CDR3 loop spans 13 amino acids. Trimming left V 3 bases short and J 0 bases short, with 6 bases between. The V gene's germline CDR1 is SGHTA and CDR2 FQGTGA. CDR3 in amino acids: CASSFGHSYEQYF. The CDR3 DNA is TGTGCCAGCAGCTTTGGGCACTCCTACGAGCAGTACTTC.

Here the CDR3 reads CASSRGTGESSYEQYF. The CDR3 DNA sequence: TGTGCCAGCAGCAGAGGCACAGGGGAAAGCTCCTACGAGCAGTACTTC. The chain is built from TRBV21-1 and TRBJ2-7; the table assigns TRBD1, which was not confirmed against the DNA. TRBV21-1 is recorded as a pseudogene. The CDR3 length is 16 residues.

CDR3 residues: CASSPGIPLTDTQYF. For the CDR3, the DNA is TGTGCCAGCAGCCCCGGGATACCACTGACAGATACGCAGTATTTT. The rearrangement joins TRBV6-6 to TRBJ2-3; possibly TRBD2 for D (5 bases). The germline V and J ends were trimmed by 6 bases and 3 bases, with 16 bases remaining between them. Germline CDR1 and CDR2: MNHNY and SVGAGI (reference sequence). This CDR3 region has 15 residues.

The CDR3 DNA reads as TGCGCCAGCAGCGGACAGACAGGGTTTGGCTACACCTTC. Translation gives CASSGQTGFGYTF. The chain recombines TRBV4-1 with TRBJ1-2, with 7 nucleotides matching TRBD1. Germline-derived CDR1 and CDR2 are MGHRA and YSYEKL. This CDR3 contains 13 residues. V was clipped by 5 bases and J by 7 bases; unmatched bases: 7.

The chain combines TRBV9 with TRBJ1-2, with D possibly matching TRBD1 (5 bases). This CDR3 is 14 amino acids long. Per the germline V gene, CDR1 is SGDLS and CDR2 is YYNGEE. The ends were cut back, 2 bases at V and 2 bases at J, with 10 bases in the middle. The DNA for the CDR3 is TGTGCCAGCAGCGTCGGGGACTCCAACTATGGCTACACCTTC. It is translated as CASSVGDSNYGYTF.

This rearrangement joins TRBV4-1 to TRBJ2-1; the D gene is possibly TRBD2 (6 bases). V lost 3 bases, J lost 7 bases, and 13 bases lay in between. The CDR3 contains 14 residues. Looked up from germline, CDR1 is MGHRA and CDR2 is YSYEKL. CDR3 sequence: CASSQGYGGNEQFF. DNA for the CDR3: TGCGCCAGCAGCCAGGGGTACGGAGGGAATGAGCAGTTCTTC.

The gene calls are TRBV14 and TRBJ1-1; D unresolved. Germline CDR1 is SGHDN and CDR2 is FVKESK. Between the trimmed V and J ends, which lost 3 bases and 11 bases, there was a span of 10 bases. This CDR3 is built from 11 residues. Written as DNA, the CDR3 is TGTGCCAGCAGCCACGGACTCGGGGCTTTCTTT. Its protein is CASSHGLGAFF.